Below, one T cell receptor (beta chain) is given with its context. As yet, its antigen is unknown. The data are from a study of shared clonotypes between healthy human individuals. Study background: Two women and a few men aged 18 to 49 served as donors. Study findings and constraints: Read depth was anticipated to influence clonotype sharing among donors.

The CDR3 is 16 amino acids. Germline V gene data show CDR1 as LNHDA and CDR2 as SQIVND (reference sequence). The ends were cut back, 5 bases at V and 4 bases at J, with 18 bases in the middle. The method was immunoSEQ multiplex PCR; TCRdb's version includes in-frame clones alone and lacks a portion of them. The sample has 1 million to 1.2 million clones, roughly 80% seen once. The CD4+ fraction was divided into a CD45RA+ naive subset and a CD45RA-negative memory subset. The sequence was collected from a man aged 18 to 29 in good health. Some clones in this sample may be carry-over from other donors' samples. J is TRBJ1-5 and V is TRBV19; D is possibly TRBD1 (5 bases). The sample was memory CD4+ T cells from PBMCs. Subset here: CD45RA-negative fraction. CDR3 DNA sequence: TGTGCCAGTAGTTCGACCGGGACCTTGGGGAATCAGCCCCAGCATTTT. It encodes CASSSTGTLGNQPQHF.